Listed below are T cell receptor beta chains from one sample, sequenced in a study of OX40 agonist ivuxolimab in advanced cancers. Libraries were prepared by immunoSEQ multiplex PCR; TCRdb keeps only in-frame clonotypes and omits some of them. Among under 200,000 clones, 94% were seen once, and the ten largest hold about 0.3%. The sequencing here drew on CD4+ or CD8+ T cells sorted from blood, taken in a trial of the OX40 agonist ivuxolimab. These receptors originate from an adult with an advanced solid tumor such as melanoma, head and neck, liver or kidney cancer. The CDR3 runs from the conserved cysteine through the conserved F or W. The D gene is left open where the match is weak. Rows give clone size only sometimes, using once, few, many, or a class for an expanded clone.

d_call j_call clone_size v_call cdr3_nt cdr3_aa
. TRBJ1-2 . TRBV15 TGTGCCACCAGCAGACCGGGGAGTGACTATGGCTACACCTTC CATSRPGSDYGYTF
. TRBJ2-3 . TRBV5-6 TGTGCCAGCGTAGGGGGTGGCACAGATACGCAGTATTTT CASVGGGTDTQYF
. TRBJ1-5 . TRBV5-4 TGTGCCAGCAGCTCCCGGGACAGCAATCAGCCCCAGCATTTT CASSSRDSNQPQHF
. TRBJ1-5 . TRBV15 TGTGCCACCAGCGGATACAGGGACAATCAGCCCCAGCATTTT CATSGYRDNQPQHF
. TRBJ1-2 . TRBV20-1 TGCGGCGGGGGGGACTATGGCTACACCTTC CGGGDYGYTF
. TRBJ1-4 . TRBV28 TGTGCCAGCACCCTCGGGGTGTCAGGCCTCGGCACTAATGAAAAACTGTTTTTT CASTLGVSGLGTNEKLFF
. TRBJ1-4 . TRBV5-1 TGCGCCAGCAGCCCCTCGGTAACTAATGAAAAACTGTTTTTT CASSPSVTNEKLFF
. TRBJ2-2 . TRBV11-1 TGTGCCAGCAGCTTAGGGACACAAAGAAAGAACACCGGGGAGCTGTTTTTT CASSLGTQRKNTGELFF
. TRBJ2-7 . TRBV7-2 TGTGCCAGCAGCTTAGATAGCGAGCAGTACTTC CASSLDSEQYF
. TRBJ2-6 . TRBV4-1 TGCGCCAGCAGCCCGAGTTACTCTGGGGCCAACGTCCTGACTTTC CASSPSYSGANVLTF
TRBD1 TRBJ2-5 . TRBV5-1 TGCGCCAGCAGCCTAGCTGGGACAGCTCGGGAGACCCAGTACTTC CASSLAGTARETQYF
. TRBJ1-2 . TRBV6-1 TGTGCCAGCACCGTTTGGGGGGAGGGCTACACCTTC CASTVWGEGYTF
. TRBJ2-1 . TRBV6-5 TGTGCCAGCAGTATGGACTTTTACAATGAGCAGTTCTTC CASSMDFYNEQFF
TRBD1 TRBJ1-4 . TRBV7-7 TGTGCCAGCAGCTCGGGACAGGGCGGAGAAAAACTGTTTTTT CASSSGQGGEKLFF
. TRBJ2-2 . TRBV7-2 TGTGCCAGCAGCATCAGGACAGCGAACACCGGGGAGCTGTTTTTT CASSIRTANTGELFF
TRBD2 TRBJ2-7 once TRBV30 TGTGCCTGGAGTGCCGATAGCGGGGTCTACGAGCAGTACTTC CAWSADSGVYEQYF
. TRBJ1-2 once TRBV27 TGTGCCAGCAGTTTAAGAGCTAACTATGGCTACACCTTC CASSLRANYGYTF
TRBD1 TRBJ2-1 . TRBV7-7 TGTGCTAGCAGTCCGGGACAGGTCTGGAATGAGCAGTTCTTC CASSPGQVWNEQFF
TRBD1 TRBJ1-4 . TRBV27 TGTGCCAGCAGTTTTAGGGGACAGGGAGAGGAAAAACTGTTTTTT CASSFRGQGEEKLFF
. TRBJ2-3 . TRBV19 TGTGCCAGTAGTTTGACTGATCCCCGCACAGATACGCAGTATTTT CASSLTDPRTDTQYF
. TRBJ2-5 . TRBV10-1 TGCGCCAGCAGTGAGGGCCCTCCCTGGACGGGAGAGACCCAGTACTTC CASSEGPPWTGETQYF
. TRBJ1-6 few TRBV2 TGTGCCAGCAGTGAAGAAGCTAATTCACCCCTCCACTTT CASSEEANSPLHF
. TRBJ1-5 . TRBV7-8 TGTGCCAGCAGCTTAGCCCCAACTCGGAGGGGGAATCAGCCCCAGCATTTT CASSLAPTRRGNQPQHF
. TRBJ1-2 . TRBV29-1 TGCAGCGGTAACAGTCTAAACTATGGCTACACCTTC CSGNSLNYGYTF